The rows below give T cell receptor beta chains drawn from one sample of a study of T cell repertoires in cytomegalovirus infection. TCRdb recomputed calls from the reads with MiXCR, one row per CDR3 protein. This table has about 830,000 distinct CDR3 sequences, approximately 30% appearing once. Antigen specificity for these receptors is unknown. The sequences come from cultured CD8+ T cells from PBMCs, collected from culture after CMV antigen stimulation. Every receptor here comes from a human donor in good health (CMV status not recorded). Some clones in this sample may be carry-over from other donors' samples. CDR3s include the opening cysteine and the closing phenylalanine or tryptophan. The D gene is left open where the match is weak. Clone size is given for some rows only: seen once, a few or many times, or a class if the clone is expanded.

d_call	clone_size	cdr3_length	j_call	v_call	cdr3_aa	cdr3_nt
NA	NA	14	TRBJ2-5	TRBV7-9	CASSLADTGETQYF	TGTGCCAGCAGCTTAGCTGATACCGGGGAGACCCAGTACTTC
NA	few	14	TRBJ1-1	TRBV6-5	CASSYSEVETEAFF	TGTGCCAGCAGTTATTCGGAAGTAGAGACTGAAGCTTTCTTT
NA	NA	15	TRBJ2-3	TRBV6-5	CASSYSGFSADTQYF	TGTGCCAGCAGTTATTCCGGGTTCTCGGCAGATACGCAGTATTTT
NA	NA	16	TRBJ2-6	TRBV15	CATSRVGVPGANVLTF	TGTGCCACCAGCAGAGTGGGGGTCCCTGGGGCCAACGTCCTGACTTTC
TRBD1	NA	17	TRBJ1-2	TRBV9	CASSLGLQGGGIYGYTF	TGTGCCAGCAGCCTCGGACTGCAGGGGGGAGGGATCTATGGCTACACCTTC
NA	many	20	TRBJ1-6	TRBV7-2	CASSSHPEGGFRVGNSPLHF	TGTGCCAGCAGCTCGCACCCAGAGGGCGGATTCCGAGTTGGGAATTCACCCCTCCACTTT
NA	NA	13	TRBJ2-2	TRBV5-4	CASRRDSTGELFF	TGTGCCAGCAGGCGGGACAGCACCGGGGAGCTGTTTTTT
NA	few	10	TRBJ2-3	TRBV7-9	CASRLDRQYF	TGTGCCAGCAGACTGGACAGGCAGTATTTT
NA	NA	17	TRBJ2-5	TRBV7-9	CASSQGWAIGSQETQYF	TGTGCCAGCAGTCAGGGTTGGGCCATCGGATCACAGGAGACCCAGTACTTC
NA	NA	14	TRBJ2-2	TRBV7-9	CASSSPLGFGELFF	TGTGCCAGCAGCTCCCCCCTGGGCTTCGGGGAGCTGTTTTTT
TRBD1	many	13	TRBJ2-5	TRBV6-6	CASLKDRVETQYF	TGTGCCAGCCTCAAAGACAGGGTTGAGACCCAGTACTTC
NA	NA	14	TRBJ1-2	TRBV4-1	CASSQDLGYYGYTF	TGCGCCAGCAGCCAAGATCTGGGGTACTATGGCTACACCTTC
TRBD1	few	15	TRBJ1-1	TRBV27	CASSPTGARSTEAFF	TGTGCCAGCAGTCCAACAGGGGCGAGGAGCACTGAAGCTTTCTTT
NA	many	14	TRBJ2-3	TRBV10-3	CAISEPGSTDTQYF	TGTGCCATCAGTGAGCCAGGGAGCACAGATACGCAGTATTTT
NA	NA	12	TRBJ2-2	TRBV28	CASIPGTGELFF	TGTGCCAGCATTCCGGGTACCGGGGAGCTGTTTTTT
NA	NA	13	TRBJ2-1	TRBV27	CASSLGTQREQFF	TGTGCCAGCAGTTTGGGGACACAACGTGAGCAGTTCTTC
NA	few	14	TRBJ2-5	TRBV6-2/TRBV6-3	CASSPLGAQETQYF	TGTGCCAGCAGCCCTCTGGGGGCCCAAGAGACCCAGTACTTC
TRBD1	NA	15	TRBJ1-1	TRBV18	CASSPAGQGNTEAFF	TGTGCCAGCTCACCAGCCGGACAGGGAAACACTGAAGCTTTCTTT
TRBD2	NA	17	TRBJ2-2	TRBV12-3/TRBV12-4	CASSQPGGWEWYGELFF	TGTGCCAGCAGCCAACCGGGGGGGTGGGAATGGTACGGGGAGCTGTTTTTT
NA	NA	16	TRBJ1-4	TRBV15	CATSRDRRATNEKLFF	TGTGCCACCAGCAGAGATAGGCGAGCAACTAATGAAAAACTGTTTTTT
NA	NA	13	TRBJ2-1	TRBV27	CASTFGLYNEQFF	TGTGCCAGCACCTTCGGACTGTACAATGAGCAGTTCTTC
NA	NA	15	TRBJ1-4	TRBV10-3	CAISEKRATNEKLFF	TGTGCCATCAGTGAGAAGCGAGCCACTAATGAAAAACTGTTTTTT
NA	many	15	TRBJ1-6	TRBV7-6	CASTSEISYNSPLHF	TGTGCCAGCACCTCAGAGATCTCCTATAATTCACCCCTCCACTTT
NA	NA	14	TRBJ1-3	TRBV14	CASSWSVQGNTIYF	TGTGCCAGCAGCTGGTCGGTACAGGGAAACACCATATATTTT
NA	few	14	TRBJ2-5	TRBV27	CASSPGQLVETQYF	TGTGCCAGCAGTCCCGGCCAGCTAGTGGAGACCCAGTACTTC
NA	few	17	TRBJ2-3	TRBV6-5	CASRLFWATGVVDTQYF	TGTGCCAGCAGACTGTTCTGGGCCACCGGGGTGGTAGATACGCAGTATTTT
NA	NA	13	TRBJ2-3	TRBV6-6	CASTRDPGDTQYF	TGTGCCAGCACCCGCGACCCCGGAGATACGCAGTATTTT
TRBD1	NA	16	TRBJ2-1	TRBV24-1	CATSETPGQGGNEQFF	TGTGCCACCAGTGAGACTCCGGGACAGGGGGGGAATGAGCAGTTCTTC
NA	NA	12	TRBJ1-2	TRBV12-3/TRBV12-4	CASSRSGDGYTF	TGTGCCAGCAGTAGATCGGGGGATGGCTACACCTTC
NA	NA	13	TRBJ1-2	TRBV2	CASNDGTNYGYTF	TGTGCCAGCAACGACGGTACTAACTATGGCTACACCTTC
TRBD2	many	16	TRBJ2-3	TRBV11-2	CASSETSGGALDTQYF	TGTGCCAGCAGCGAAACTAGCGGGGGGGCCTTAGATACGCAGTATTTT
TRBD1	once	15	TRBJ1-2	TRBV6-1	CASSYGPTGTDGYTF	TGTGCCAGCAGTTACGGGCCGACAGGGACGGATGGCTACACCTTC
TRBD1	few	16	TRBJ1-5	TRBV19	CASSILDRGSNQPQHF	TGTGCCAGTAGTATACTGGACAGGGGGAGCAATCAGCCCCAGCATTTT
NA	NA	15	TRBJ2-1	TRBV28	CAIRSRTLSYNEQFF	TGTGCCATCCGGAGCAGGACACTCTCCTACAATGAGCAGTTCTTC
NA	NA	13	TRBJ2-3	TRBV7-9	CASRSPHADTQYF	TGTGCCAGCAGGAGTCCGCACGCAGATACGCAGTATTTT
NA	many	13	TRBJ2-6	TRBV7-9	CASSFPGANVLTF	TGTGCCAGCAGCTTTCCTGGGGCCAACGTCCTGACTTTC
NA	few	16	TRBJ2-5	TRBV12-3/TRBV12-4	CASSFRGFSPQETQYF	TGTGCCAGCAGTTTCAGGGGTTTCTCTCCCCAAGAGACCCAGTACTTC
NA	few	13	TRBJ2-1	TRBV23-1	CASSRDRDNEQFF	TGCGCCAGCAGTCGTGACAGAGACAATGAGCAGTTCTTC
TRBD1	NA	16	TRBJ1-1	TRBV27	CASSSPWTGLNTEAFF	TGTGCCAGCAGTTCCCCGTGGACAGGGCTGAACACTGAAGCTTTCTTT